These T cell receptor beta chains were read from a single sample in a study of blood T cell repertoires in COVID-19. Clones were sequenced by immunoSEQ multiplex PCR, and TCRdb holds only the in-frame ones, with some missing. This table has some 250,000 clones, roughly 90% appearing once. Sequencing was carried out using PBMCs or T cells enriched from blood (not recorded which). The receptors derive from a woman aged 25-40 years with acute COVID-19. The CDR3 runs from the conserved cysteine through the conserved F or W.

CASSLGMGSSYNEQFF	TRBV7-3
CASRITANYGYTF	TRBV12-3/TRBV12-4
CASSIDLTGITLHF	TRBV19
CASSPPGDSRNQPQHF	TRBV18
CASSLEGGRGTGELFF	TRBV7-2
CASSLDPNEQFF	TRBV11-3
CASSSNARDSEAFF	TRBV7-9
CASSPEMGVFF	TRBV11-2
CASSPAGTGGLNEQFF	TRBV27
CASSLGTDNEKLFF	TRBV6-5